This passage covers 19 T cell receptor beta chains from one sample sequenced in a study of blood T cell repertoires in COVID-19. Assay used: immunoSEQ multiplex PCR; TCRdb lists only in-frame clones, some missing. The sample carries 75,000 or so clones, 80% recorded once. Sequencing input: peripheral blood. The receptors derive from a man aged 55 to 70 with active or convalescent COVID-19.

The chain links TRBV29-1 to TRBJ1-1, with 9 nucleotides matching TRBD1. V lost 6 bases to trimming and J lost 3 bases; unmatched junction nucleotides: 14. From germline, CDR1 is SQVTM and CDR2 ANQGSEA. This CDR3 region has 16 residues. The CDR3 nucleotides are TGCAGCGTGCTATCTAACAGGGGGCGCGGGTACACTGAAGCTTTCTTT. It encodes CSVLSNRGRGYTEAFF.

Note on this clone: At one end, the junction sequence differs from germline, possibly due to a read error. The chain uses TRBV7-7 and TRBJ2-3, with D possibly TRBD2 on 7 matching bases. This CDR3 contains 15 residues. From germline, CDR1 is SSHAT and CDR2 FNYEAQ (reference sequence). The CDR3 DNA sequence: TGTGCTAGCAGCTTAGGCGGGGGCTTCACAGATACGCAGTATTTT. Translation gives CASSLGGGFTDTQYF.

J is TRBJ2-2 and V is TRBV7-6, with 9 bases that match TRBD2. Losses at the gene ends were 3 bases for V and 7 bases for J; bases not matched to a gene: 9. This CDR3 region has 16 residues. CDR1 SGHVS and CDR2 FNYEAQ come from the germline V gene. This CDR3 is CASSLSGGGAIGELFF. The CDR3 DNA is TGTGCCAGCAGCTTGAGTGGCGGGGGGGCCATCGGGGAGCTGTTTTTT.

The rearrangement joins TRBV6-6 to TRBJ2-7, with TRBD1 matching 8 bases. V was clipped by 4 bases and J by 3 bases; unmatched bases: 5. The CDR3 extends over 14 amino acids. CDR1 and CDR2 from the germline V gene are MNHNY and SVGAGI (reference sequence). CDR3 residues: CASSSAGGDYEQYF. The CDR3 nucleotides read TGTGCCAGCAGTTCGGCAGGGGGCGACTACGAGCAGTACTTC.

The J gene is TRBJ2-7, the V gene TRBV10-1, with D unresolved. Trimming cost V 0 bases and J 7 bases, with 10 bases left between them. Germline V gene sequence: CDR1 WNHNN, CDR2 SYGVQD (reference sequence). This CDR3 has 13 amino acids. CDR3 residues: CASSESIAREQYF. The CDR3 DNA is TGCGCCAGCAGTGAGTCGATCGCGAGGGAGCAGTACTTC.

This CDR3 reads CASSDTTAWWAGGTDTQYF. Here the CDR3 DNA reads TGTGCCAGCAGTGACACGACCGCCTGGTGGGCAGGGGGGACAGATACGCAGTATTTT. The chain is built from TRBV2 and TRBJ2-3, with a weak D call TRBD1 (7 bases). From germline, CDR1 is SNHLY and CDR2 FYNNEI. There are 19 residues in the CDR3. Trimming left V 3 bases short and J 3 bases short, with 25 bases between.

This clone was seen only once. The chain joins TRBV3-1 (or the pseudogene TRBV3-2) to TRBJ2-7, with D possibly TRBD1 on 6 matching bases. V lost 4 bases to trimming and J lost 4 bases, with 8 bases between them. The length of the CDR3 is 12 residues. Looked up from germline, CDR1 is LGHDT and CDR2 is YNNKEL (reference sequence). The CDR3 nucleotides are TGTGCCAGCAGCCCACAGGGTTACGAGCAGTACTTC. This sequence encodes CASSPQGYEQYF.

This chain links TRBV6-4 with TRBJ1-2, with D possibly being TRBD1 (5 bases). Germline loops: CDR1 MRHNA, CDR2 SNTAGT. The CDR3 sequence is 15 residues long. V was pared by 0 bases and J by 4 bases, with 12 bases between. The CDR3 nucleotides are TGTGCCAGCAGTGACTCGGCAGGGCAAATCTATGGCTACACCTTC. It is translated as CASSDSAGQIYGYTF.

This clone was found a few times. The gene calls are TRBV7-8 and TRBJ1-4, with TRBD1 as a possible D gene (6 bases). Trimming cost V 5 bases and J 7 bases, with 11 bases left between them. The germline gives CDR1 SGHVS, CDR2 FQNEAQ. The CDR3 is 13 residues long. CDR3 in amino acids: CASSIQGTEKLFF. The CDR3 nucleotides are TGTGCCAGCAGCATTCAGGGGACTGAAAAACTGTTTTTT.

A single count supports this clone. The V gene is TRBV5-8, the J gene TRBJ1-1; TRBD1 matches at 8 bases. The trim removed 9 bases at V and 2 bases at J, leaving 9 bases unmatched. This CDR3 spans 14 amino acids. From germline, CDR1 is SGHTS and CDR2 YDEGEE. The CDR3 coding sequence is TGTGCCACCACCAGGGGGCGCGGAAACACTGAAGCTTTCTTT. It yields the protein CATTRGRGNTEAFF.

Only one count was recorded for this clone. The chain joins TRBV15 to TRBJ1-5; 10 nucleotides line up with TRBD1. The V and J ends lost 7 bases and 4 bases, in that order; junction bases with no gene match: 4. This CDR3 spans 14 amino acids. Germline V gives CDR1 LNHNV, CDR2 YYDKDF (reference sequence). In nucleotides, the CDR3 is TGTGCCACCAAGGGGACAGGGGCAAATCAGCCCCAGCATTTT. Its translation: CATKGTGANQPQHF.

The CDR3, as DNA: TGTGCCAGCAGCTTCTATAGCAATCAGCCCCAGCATTTT. This codes for CASSFYSNQPQHF. The chain links TRBV5-8 to TRBJ1-5, with unresolved D. V was cut by 2 bases and J by 0 bases, with 3 bases left in between. CDR1 and CDR2 from the germline V gene are SGHTS and YDEGEE. CDR3 size: 13 residues.

V gene TRBV19 combines with J gene TRBJ2-3; TRBD1 matches 9 bases. Looked up from germline, CDR1 is LNHDA and CDR2 is SQIVND (reference sequence). The trim removed 1 base at V and 2 bases at J, leaving 7 bases unmatched. This CDR3 contains 17 residues. The CDR3 DNA reads TGTGCCAGTAGTATAGCCGGGACAGGGACGAACACAGATACGCAGTATTTT. Its translation is CASSIAGTGTNTDTQYF.

This clone was seen a handful of times. Other nucleotide sequences from this sample produce the same CDR3. The chain recombines TRBV19 with TRBJ1-5; the match to TRBD1 covers 8 bases. V gave up 5 bases and J gave up 4 bases; unmatched junction bases: 7. From germline, CDR1 is LNHDA and CDR2 SQIVND (reference sequence). The CDR3 extends over 15 amino acids. The CDR3 nucleotides read TGTGCCAGTAGTCCCCAGGGGGCGGGAAATCAGCCCCAGCATTTT. This sequence encodes CASSPQGAGNQPQHF.

This clone was found once. This sequence joins TRBV2 and TRBJ2-1; TRBD2 agrees at 10 bases. This CDR3 comprises 14 residues. The trim removed 6 bases at V and 3 bases at J, leaving 2 bases unmatched. Germline lookup yields CDR1 SNHLY and CDR2 FYNNEI. CDR3 DNA: TGTGCCAGCAGAGCTAGCGGGGGCTACAATGAGCAGTTCTTC. Its protein is CASRASGGYNEQFF. Full variable domain (rest looked up from reference TRBV2 and TRBJ2-1): EPEVTQTPSHQVTQMGQEVILRCVPISNHLYFYWYRQILGQKVEFLVSFYNNEISEKSEIFDDQFSVERPDGSNFTLKIRSTKLEDSAMYFCASRASGGYNEQFFGPGTRLTVL.

This chain connects TRBV5-8 to TRBJ1-1, with D unclear. The CDR3 spans 13 residues. The germline V gene encodes CDR1 SGHTS and CDR2 YDEGEE. Trimming cost V 1 base and J 9 bases, with 13 bases left between them. In DNA form, the CDR3 reads TGTGCCAGCAGCTTGACAACAGCTTCACAAGCTTTCTTT. Its protein product is CASSLTTASQAFF.

This chain links TRBV3-1 (or the pseudogene TRBV3-2) with TRBJ1-4; TRBD1 is a possible D gene (6 bases). V lost 4 bases and J lost 10, with 19 bases in between. Germline CDR1 LGHDT, CDR2 YNNKEL (reference sequence). This CDR3 contains 15 residues. The CDR3 here is CASSPGGGGVPKLFF. DNA of the CDR3: TGTGCCAGCAGCCCGGGGGGGGGCGGTGTTCCAAAACTGTTTTTT.

The chain links TRBV10-3 to TRBJ1-2; 11 nucleotides match TRBD1. This CDR3 comprises 14 residues. Per the germline V gene, CDR1 is ENHRY and CDR2 is SYGVKD. J gave up 8 bases and V 4 bases, and 6 bases lay outside the gene matches. The CDR3 here is CAISARDRGYGYTF. CDR3 bases: TGTGCCATCAGTGCCCGGGACAGGGGGTACGGCTACACCTTC.

J is TRBJ2-2 and V is TRBV3-1 (or the pseudogene TRBV3-2); possible D gene TRBD1, 5 bases. V lost 2 bases to trimming and J lost 5 bases, with 12 bases between them. CDR3 length: 15 amino acids. The germline V gene encodes CDR1 LGHDT and CDR2 YNNKEL (reference sequence). This CDR3 is CASSQLTAQTGELFF. CDR3 DNA sequence: TGTGCCAGCAGCCAACTGACAGCCCAAACCGGGGAGCTGTTTTTT.